This paragraph reports one TCR beta chain. What it binds is not known. This record comes from a study of shared clonotypes between healthy human individuals. In the original analysis: As immunoSEQ supplied junction-only sequences (without quality scores), filtering differed. Measured with immunoSEQ multiplex PCR; TCRdb has only the in-frame clones, and not every one. Clone size and V and J calls were adopted from that table, with D and trimming inferred from the DNA. The sample contains approximately 2.5 million clones, 85% to 95% of which appear only once. Donors, healthy HIV-negative adults, lacked recent acute infections or vaccinations. Study results and limitations: The low donor count limited represented genetic and exposure-history diversity. Naive subsets generally had larger estimated richness than memory subsets.

The sample taken for sequencing was naive CD4+ T cells sorted from blood. Noted subset: CD45RA+ positively selected. This clonotype was obtained from a young man in good health.

CDR3 in amino acids: CASSPHRGPDTQYF. The DNA of the CDR3 is TGTGCCAGCTCACCACACAGGGGCCCAGATACGCAGTATTTT. J is TRBJ2-3 and V is TRBV18, with TRBD1 identical over 7 bases. The CDR3 has 14 residues. CDR1 KGHSH and CDR2 LQKENI come from the germline V gene. The V segment lost 1 base and the J segment 4 bases; nucleotides outside the gene matches: 2.